Presented here are 3 T cell receptor beta chains from one specimen sequenced in a study of blood T cell repertoires in COVID-19. Some clones are missing from TCRdb's copy, which holds only in-frame ones; the method was immunoSEQ multiplex PCR. Here the sample spans about 500,000 clones, 80% to 90% being singletons. The material sequenced was peripheral blood. The receptors were gathered from a young man with COVID-19, enrolled during active disease.

This clone was detected only once. This chain joins TRBV19 and TRBJ2-1, with TRBD1 matching 9 bases. The CDR3 is made up of 16 amino acids. Trimming cost V 2 bases and J 2 bases; bases outside gene matches: 4. Germline values: CDR1 LNHDA, CDR2 SQIVND (reference sequence). The CDR3: CASSILQGATYNEQFF. CDR3 DNA sequence: TGTGCCAGTAGTATATTACAGGGGGCGACCTACAATGAGCAGTTCTTC. Combining the CDR3 with reference TRBV19 and TRBJ2-1 gives the whole variable domain DGGITQSPKYLFRKEGQNVTLSCEQNLNHDAMYWYRQDPGQGLRLIYYSQIVNDFQKGDIAEGYSVSREKKESFPLTVTSAQKNPTAFYLCASSILQGATYNEQFFGPGTRLTVL.

This chain links TRBV2 with TRBJ1-1; 9 nucleotides line up with TRBD1. V lost 6 bases, J lost 8 bases, and 10 bases stayed unmatched. The CDR3 covers 14 residues. CDR1 SNHLY and CDR2 FYNNEI come from the germline V gene. In DNA, the CDR3 is TGTGCCAGCAGAGTAACAGGGGGCGGTGGCGAAGCTTTCTTT. It yields the protein CASRVTGGGGEAFF. Full variable domain (outside the CDR3, taken from reference TRBV2 and TRBJ1-1): EPEVTQTPSHQVTQMGQEVILRCVPISNHLYFYWYRQILGQKVEFLVSFYNNEISEKSEIFDDQFSVERPDGSNFTLKIRSTKLEDSAMYFCASRVTGGGGEAFFGQGTRLTVV.

This chain joins TRBV7-6 and TRBJ2-7, with 10 nucleotides matching TRBD1. Germline loops: CDR1 SGHVS, CDR2 FNYEAQ. Unmatched junction bases numbered 6, after V lost 3 bases and J lost 4 bases. The CDR3 has 15 amino acids. The CDR3: CASSLAGQGRYEQYF. In DNA form, the CDR3 reads TGTGCCAGCAGCTTGGCGGGACAGGGGCGATACGAGCAGTACTTC.